This entry concerns a single TCR beta chain. Original handling: Counts of nucleated cells, estimated from reference gene primer amplification, were obtained. The assay was immunoSEQ multiplex PCR, and TCRdb's table has in-frame clones only and misses some. V, J and clone size are those of that table, while D and trimming were read from the DNA. This table holds 250,000 to 350,000 clones, around 85% found once. These data are taken from a study of blood T cell repertoires in COVID-19. Across the study: Samples of COVID-19 (acute and convalescent) were obtained from the United States, Italy and Spain. T cells, B-cell-depleted T cells, or PBMCs supplied cDNA or gDNA.

The CDR3 contains 18 residues. Trimming took 0 bases from V and 3 from J; bases not matched to a gene: 9. CDR1 is SGDLS and CDR2 is YYNGEE in the germline V gene. This chain connects TRBV9 to TRBJ2-1; 10 nucleotides match TRBD2. This receptor was identified in a woman between 25 and 40 years old who had recovered from COVID-19. Sequencing was carried out using peripheral blood. The CDR3 DNA reads TGTGCCAGCAGCGTAGAAGCCCATAGCGGGAGGATCTACAATGAGCAGTTCTTC. Amino acid sequence: CASSVEAHSGRIYNEQFF.